Reported below is one TCR beta chain. This clone has only a few counts. No antigen is known for it. No base quality information exists; no much larger clone differs at one position. TCRbeta CDR3 regions were sequenced with the immunoSEQ Assay. After extraction, genomic DNA underwent amplification by bias-controlled multiplex PCR, followed by high-throughput sequencing. As for how the authors treated the data: To quantify the absolute abundance of every unique TCRbeta CDR3 region, sequences were collapsed and filtered. T cell fraction was estimated by normalization of TCRbeta template counts to usable DNA, with usable DNA being measured through amplification of reference genes present in all nucleated cells. Repertoire TCRs were annotated as SARS-CoV-2-specific when V gene, CDR3 amino acid sequence and J gene were exactly matched to a known reactive TCR set. The reference SARS-CoV-2 TCR set was derived from MIRA and filtered for enrichment in COVID-19-positive ImmuneCODE repertoires, a step that removed public or cross-reactive TCRs. Using the MIRA antigens, annotated TCRs were further analysed by specific ORF or by position within an ORF. Breadth was defined as the number of annotated unique rearrangements divided by the total number of unique productive rearrangements, and depth was defined as the summed frequency of the annotated unique rearrangements. TCR breadth was compared between groups using two-sided Wilcoxon rank-sum tests. Imported from immuneACCESS, the table was reduced by TCRdb to in-frame sequences with V and J called. These copies leave out some clones; in studies compared against another copy, an unresolved V gene accounts for under half, and the cause of the remainder is not known. V, J and clone size derive from that table, while D and trimming were established from the DNA sequence. The sample records roughly 320,000 clones, around four fifths of which are singletons. 2% to 2.5% of the sample rests with the top ten.

The sample belongs to a study of Ad26.COV2.S vaccination and SARS-CoV-2 variants (dated by TCRdb to about 2021). A note on the overall study: Vaccine-arm donors came from COV1001, a multicentre, randomized, double-blind, placebo-controlled phase I-IIa trial of Ad26.COV2.S in healthy adults. Ad26.COV2.S was given intramuscularly at 5x10^10 or 1x10^11 viral particles, as a single shot or as two shots 56 days apart. Trial participants were randomized into five groups of five, in which low-dose or high-dose Ad26.COV2.S was given once or twice, or placebo was given on both occasions. Investigators did not know the trial group allocation while performing experiments and assessing outcomes. A total of around 32 samples were included in the TCR-sequenced set, comprising roughly 20 Ad26.COV2.S vaccine recipients, 5 placebo recipients and 8 SARS-CoV-2 convalescent individuals. TCRbeta repertoire sequencing was used to assess the specificity and breadth of SARS-CoV-2-reactive T cell receptors after Ad26.COV2.S vaccination.

Read against the paper, the sample's treatment or condition label means: roughly 19 received Ad26.COV2.S at low or high dose, single or two shots; about 5 received placebo; per-sample allocation not given. Repertoires of vaccine and placebo recipients were sequenced from samples collected on day 63 after the first injection. In Cohort 1b, some 25 adults aged 18-55 years were enrolled at a single site in Boston, USA, between 29 July and 7 August 2020. Ad26.COV2.S was a replication-incompetent adenovirus type 26 vector that expressed a prefusion-stabilized SARS-CoV-2 spike protein derived from the original Wuhan strain. What the study reported, not specific to this receptor: The authors noted that total T cell responses may have been underestimated by the TCR breadth and depth analyses. Spike-specific TCR breadth was higher in Ad26.COV2.S recipients than in placebo recipients (P = 0.0014). Substantial breadth of spike-specific CD8+ and CD4+ T cell responses was reported after vaccination. Comparing responses between vaccine doses or regimens was not something the study was powered to do. Comparable non-spike TCR breadth was observed between vaccine and placebo recipients, consistent with only spike being contained in the vaccine.

The specimen comprised peripheral blood, sampled in a trial of Ad26.COV2.S vaccine versus placebo. This sequence was found in a person between 18 and 59 years old who received the Ad26.COV2.S COVID-19 vaccine or a placebo.

In nucleotides, the sequence is TGTGCCAGCAGTCTCACTGGGCAGTACTTC. This is translated as CASSLTGQYF. The chain links TRBV6-5 with TRBJ2-7; no confident D gene assignment can be made. The germline V gene yields MNHEY for CDR1 and SVGAGI for CDR2. V is pared back by 5 bases and J by 9 bases, with 8 bases lying between the germline termini. Its CDR3 holds 10 amino acids, cysteine through phenylalanine. Just the 30-base CDR3 DNA is kept, in frame starting at base 1.